One sample yielded the 17 T cell receptor beta chains listed below, sequenced in a study of T cells expressing NK-cell markers. After re-calling the 5' RACE reads, TCRdb lists one entry per CDR3 protein, DNA absent. The repertoire shows 400,000 to 550,000 distinct CDR3 sequences; the top ten hold roughly 8%. Sequencing was carried out using blood T cells: a sorted CD56 or NKG2C T cell subset, CD4+ or CD8+ T cells, or bulk PBMC T cells (not recorded which). These TCRs come from a woman aged 18-69 years in good health.

The V gene is TRBV5-1, the J gene TRBJ2-2; the D gene TCRdb calls, TRBD2, cannot be checked with no DNA. CDR3 length equals 17 residues. The germline V gene encodes CDR1 SGHRS and CDR2 YFSETQ. The CDR3 here is CASKGTAPTSGTGELFF.

This chain joins TRBV12-3 or TRBV12-4 and TRBJ2-1; TCRdb indicates TRBD1, and absent DNA this call remains unverified. The CDR3 length is 16 residues. The CDR3 sequence is CASSPYYQQGRNEQFF.

The rearrangement uses TRBV4-3 and TRBJ1-4. Germline CDR1 LGHNA, CDR2 YSLEER. CDR3 length: 14 residues. CDR3 sequence reads: CASSQGGANEKLFF.

The chain is built from TRBV7-9 and TRBJ2-1; absent DNA, TCRdb's TRBD1 call cannot be checked. The length of the CDR3 is 13 residues. Germline assignment: CDR1 SEHNR and CDR2 FQNEAQ (reference sequence). CDR3 sequence: CASSSGVVDEQFF.

The gene calls are TRBV12-3 or TRBV12-4 and TRBJ2-1; as DNA is missing, the TRBD2 call by TCRdb cannot be tested. The CDR3 length is 15 residues. The chain's CDR3 is CASSFRAGPGHEQFF.

The chain links TRBV11-2 to TRBJ2-1; TCRdb's D call, TRBD1, is unchecked because there is no DNA. Germline V gene data show CDR1 as SGHAT and CDR2 as FQNNGV. This CDR3 comprises 15 residues. The CDR3 here is CASSSLRGRGVEQFF.

This rearrangement joins TRBV7-6 to TRBJ2-7; TCRdb proposes TRBD1, but this gene call is untestable without DNA. Germline V gives CDR1 SGHVS, CDR2 FNYEAQ. This CDR3 contains 14 residues. The CDR3 protein is CASSLGGGIYEQYF.

The genes are TRBV20-1 and TRBJ2-1; TCRdb calls TRBD1, which cannot be checked without DNA. The germline gives CDR1 DFQATT, CDR2 SNEGSKA (reference sequence). This CDR3 comprises 14 residues. CDR3 in amino acids: CSARVTWGLNEQFF.

The gene calls are TRBV20-1 and TRBJ2-1; TCRdb returns TRBD2, unconfirmable since there is no DNA. Per germline, CDR1 DFQATT and CDR2 SNEGSKA (reference sequence). The CDR3 length is 12 residues. CDR3 sequence: CSASKKGTSLLF.

V usage is TRBV24-1 and J usage is TRBJ2-7; the D call from TCRdb, TRBD2, cannot be confirmed without DNA. The CDR3 consists of 15 residues. Germline lookup yields CDR1 KGHDR and CDR2 SFDVKD. CDR3 sequence: CATSAGASGRIEQYF.

V gene TRBV7-9 combines with J gene TRBJ2-1. CDR1 is SEHNR and CDR2 is FQNEAQ in the germline V gene (reference sequence). CDR3 length: 11 residues. The CDR3 sequence: CASSAENEQFF.

The chain carries TRBV20-1 and TRBJ1-2; TCRdb indicates TRBD1, and absent DNA this call remains unverified. This CDR3 region has 13 residues. Germline-derived CDR1 and CDR2 are DFQATT and SNEGSKA (reference sequence). CDR3 residues: CSAEPGQGTSYTF.

The chain carries TRBV28 and TRBJ2-1; TCRdb proposes TRBD2, but this gene call is untestable without DNA. Germline V gene sequence: CDR1 MDHEN, CDR2 SYDVKM. CDR3 length: 14 residues. CDR3 residues: CASSFLLAGNEQFF.

This sequence joins TRBV7-3 and TRBJ2-3. The CDR3 consists of 13 residues. CDR1 and CDR2 (germline): SGHTA, FQGTGA. The CDR3 is CASSFSSTDTQYF.

The chain uses TRBV7-9 and TRBJ1-6. There are 13 residues in the CDR3. Germline-derived CDR1 and CDR2 are SEHNR and FQNEAQ (reference sequence). The CDR3 spells CASSSQGRSPLHF.

The genes are TRBV12-3 or TRBV12-4 and TRBJ2-1; TCRdb indicates TRBD1, and absent DNA this call remains unverified. This CDR3 has 15 residues. This chain's CDR3 is CASSTRDRAYNEQFF.

This chain uses TRBV24-1 with TRBJ2-3; TCRdb names TRBD1, which stays unverified in the absence of DNA. The CDR3 loop spans 14 amino acids. Germline loops: CDR1 KGHDR, CDR2 SFDVKD. CDR3 in amino acids: CATSDPHSIDTQYF.